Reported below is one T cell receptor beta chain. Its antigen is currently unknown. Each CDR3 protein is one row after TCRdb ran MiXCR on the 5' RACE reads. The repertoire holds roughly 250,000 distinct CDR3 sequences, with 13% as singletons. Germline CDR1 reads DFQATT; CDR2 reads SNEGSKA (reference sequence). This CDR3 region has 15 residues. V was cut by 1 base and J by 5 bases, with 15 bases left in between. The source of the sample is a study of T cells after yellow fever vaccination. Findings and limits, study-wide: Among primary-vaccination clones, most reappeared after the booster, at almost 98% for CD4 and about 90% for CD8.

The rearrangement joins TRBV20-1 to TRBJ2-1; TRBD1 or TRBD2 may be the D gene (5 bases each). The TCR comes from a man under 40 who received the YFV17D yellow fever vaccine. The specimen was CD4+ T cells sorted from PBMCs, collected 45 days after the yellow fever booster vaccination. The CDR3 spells CSARVPGRAHNEQFF. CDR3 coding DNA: TGCAGTGCTAGAGTCCCGGGACGGGCCCACAATGAGCAGTTCTTC.